The following is a T cell receptor beta chain sequence with its context. The antigen is not known. PCR was performed using 60 Vbeta and 13 Jbeta primers. Data came from immunoSEQ multiplex PCR; TCRdb stores just in-frame clones and leaves some out. The data contain more than 150,000 clones, more than 65% of them singletons. Germline V lookup: CDR1 MNHEY, CDR2 SVGAGI. Trimming cost V 7 bases and J 7 bases, with 16 bases left between them. The CDR3 spans 14 residues. This sample was included in a study of cytomegalovirus exposure and HLA in healthy donors. Study-wide results and caveats: HLA-A and HLA-B allele assignments for most subjects were reportedly predicted accurately using TCR beta sequences. There were several of the most significant clusters that appeared linked to common viral pathogens in a later analysis. In a later analysis, across HLA loci, associated TCR counts were highest for DRB1, lowest for HLA-C.

Donors counted as nominally healthy when sampled, yet unrecorded immune exposures were likely. The sample consisted of PBMCs. This TCR was recovered from a woman aged 30 to 39 in good health and CMV-seropositive. This sequence joins TRBV6-5 and TRBJ2-2; perhaps TRBD2 as D (6 bases). The CDR3 reads CASTLGRGSGELFF. The CDR3 DNA reads TGTGCCAGCACCCTGGGGCGGGGTAGCGGGGAGCTGTTTTTT.